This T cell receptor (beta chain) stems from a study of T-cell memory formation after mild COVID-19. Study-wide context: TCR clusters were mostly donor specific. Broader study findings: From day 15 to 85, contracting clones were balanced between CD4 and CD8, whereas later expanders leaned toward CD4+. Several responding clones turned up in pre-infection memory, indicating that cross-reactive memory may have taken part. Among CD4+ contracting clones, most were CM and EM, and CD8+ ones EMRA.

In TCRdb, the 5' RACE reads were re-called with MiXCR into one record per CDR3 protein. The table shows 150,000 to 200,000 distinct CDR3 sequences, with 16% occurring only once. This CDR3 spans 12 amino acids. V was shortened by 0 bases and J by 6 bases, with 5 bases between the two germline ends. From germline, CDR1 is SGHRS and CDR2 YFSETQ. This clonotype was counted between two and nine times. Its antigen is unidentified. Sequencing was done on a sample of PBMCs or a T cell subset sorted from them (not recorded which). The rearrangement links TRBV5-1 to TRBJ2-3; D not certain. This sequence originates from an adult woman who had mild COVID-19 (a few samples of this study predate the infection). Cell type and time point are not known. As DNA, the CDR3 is TGCGCCAGCAGCTTGGTATCCGATACGCAGTATTTT. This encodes CASSLVSDTQYF. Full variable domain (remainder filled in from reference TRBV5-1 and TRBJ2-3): KAGVTQTPRYLIKTRGQQVTLSCSPISGHRSVSWYQQTPGQGLQFLFEYFSETQRNKGNFPGRFSGRQFSNSRSEMNVSTLELGDSALYLCASSLVSDTQYFGPGTRLTVL.